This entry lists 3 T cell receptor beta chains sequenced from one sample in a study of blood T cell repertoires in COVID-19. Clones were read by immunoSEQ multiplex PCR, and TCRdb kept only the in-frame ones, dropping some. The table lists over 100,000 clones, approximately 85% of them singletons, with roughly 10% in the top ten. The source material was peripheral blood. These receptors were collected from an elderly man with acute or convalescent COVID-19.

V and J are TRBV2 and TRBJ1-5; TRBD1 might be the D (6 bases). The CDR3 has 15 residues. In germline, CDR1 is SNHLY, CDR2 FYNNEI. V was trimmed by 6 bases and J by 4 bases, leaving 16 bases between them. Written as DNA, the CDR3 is TGTGCCAGCAGGCGAACAGGGTTCGGAAATCAGCCCCAGCATTTT. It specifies CASRRTGFGNQPQHF.

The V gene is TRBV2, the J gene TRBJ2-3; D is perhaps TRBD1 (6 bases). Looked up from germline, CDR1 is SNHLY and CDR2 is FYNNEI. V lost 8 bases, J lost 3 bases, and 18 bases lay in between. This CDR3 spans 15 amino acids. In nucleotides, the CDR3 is TGTGCCAGCCTCTGGACAGCCCCGTGGACAGATACGCAGTATTTT. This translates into CASLWTAPWTDTQYF.

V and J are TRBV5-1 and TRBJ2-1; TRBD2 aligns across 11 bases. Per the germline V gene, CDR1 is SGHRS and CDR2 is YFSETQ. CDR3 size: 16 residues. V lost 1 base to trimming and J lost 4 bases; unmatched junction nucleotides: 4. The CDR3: CASSLLASGGYNEQFF. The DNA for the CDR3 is TGCGCCAGCAGCTTGCTAGCTAGCGGGGGGTACAATGAGCAGTTCTTC.